This TCR beta chain was documented in a study of T-cell reconstitution after alpha-beta-depleted transplantation in children. General study findings and limits: By one year post-transplant, T-cell counts and diversity largely arose from T cells that were newly produced. Two months or so post-transplant, alpha-beta T cells reportedly derived from several hundred expanded graft clones. Surviving recipient T cells and intrathymic progenitors accounted for some patients' high TCRbeta diversity at day 60.

This CDR3 contains 14 residues. The germline V gene encodes CDR1 DFQATT and CDR2 SNEGSKA (reference sequence). Losses at the gene ends were 6 bases for V and 4 bases for J; bases not matched to a gene: 8. Preparing the TCRbeta library involved the use of unique molecular identifiers. TCRdb reprocessed the PCR reads via MiXCR and lists one record per CDR3 protein. The sample lists about 980,000 distinct CDR3 sequences; about 26% were seen once. To note about this clonotype: Its antigen is unknown.

Sequencing used PBMCs, mostly from graft donor cells, obtained 360 days after TCRalphabeta/CD19-depleted stem cell transplant. The rearrangement joins TRBV20-1 to TRBJ2-1; TRBD1 agrees at 8 bases. This TCR was recovered from a boy younger than two who had a stem cell transplant for SCID, so the T cells may come from the graft donor. The CDR3 nucleotides read TGCAGTGCCCCTAGACAGGGGTGGTACAATGAGCAGTTCTTC. Translated: CSAPRQGWYNEQFF.